This T cell receptor beta chain is from a study of OX40 agonist ivuxolimab in advanced cancers. Study summary: Treatment of patients was with ivuxolimab, an agonistic anti-OX40 (CD134) antibody.

Germline V lookup: CDR1 MGHRA, CDR2 YSYEKL. V lost 5 bases to trimming and J lost 2 bases, with 15 bases between them. This CDR3 comprises 15 residues. TCRdb's table, derived via immunoSEQ multiplex PCR, lists solely in-frame clones and lacks some. The table records 70,000 to 90,000 clones, 70% to 90% of them present only once. Sequencing used CD4+ or CD8+ T cells sorted from blood, obtained in a trial of the OX40 agonist ivuxolimab. The chain recombines TRBV4-1 with TRBJ1-2, with D uncertain. The receptor was isolated from an adult with an advanced solid tumor such as melanoma, head and neck, liver or kidney cancer. CDR3: CASSITPFANYGYTF. In nucleotides, the CDR3 is TGCGCCAGCAGCATAACCCCCTTTGCCAACTATGGCTACACCTTC.